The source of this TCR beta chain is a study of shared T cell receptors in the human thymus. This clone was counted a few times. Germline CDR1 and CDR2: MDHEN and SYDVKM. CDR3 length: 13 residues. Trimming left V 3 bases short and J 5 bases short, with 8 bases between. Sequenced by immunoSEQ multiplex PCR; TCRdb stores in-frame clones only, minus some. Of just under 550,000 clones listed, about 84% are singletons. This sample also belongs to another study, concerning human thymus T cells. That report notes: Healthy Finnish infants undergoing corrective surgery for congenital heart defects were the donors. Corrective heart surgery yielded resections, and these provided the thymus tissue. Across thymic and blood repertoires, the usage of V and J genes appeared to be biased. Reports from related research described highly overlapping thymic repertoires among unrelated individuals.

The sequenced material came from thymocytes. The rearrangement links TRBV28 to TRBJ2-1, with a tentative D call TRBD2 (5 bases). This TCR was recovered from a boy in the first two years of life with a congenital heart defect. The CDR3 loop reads CASSFPADNEQFF. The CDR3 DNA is TGTGCCAGCAGTTTCCCAGCGGACAATGAGCAGTTCTTC. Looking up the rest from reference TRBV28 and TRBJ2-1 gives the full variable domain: DVKVTQSSRYLVKRTGEKVFLECVQDMDHENMFWYRQDPGLGLRLIYFSYDVKMKEKGDIPEGYSVSREKKERFSLILESASTNQTSMYLCASSFPADNEQFFGPGTRLTVL.